This T cell receptor (beta chain) was obtained from a study of OX40 agonist ivuxolimab in advanced cancers. The method was immunoSEQ multiplex PCR; TCRdb's version includes in-frame clones alone and lacks a portion of them. The table lists fewer than 50,000 clones, roughly 89% of them singletons. V lost 3 bases and J 3 bases, leaving 8 bases between the germline ends. Germline values: CDR1 GTSNPN, CDR2 SVGIG (reference sequence). The CDR3 extends over 12 amino acids. The TCR sequence derives from an adult with an advanced solid tumor such as melanoma, head and neck, liver or kidney cancer. V usage is TRBV30 and J usage is TRBJ2-5; unclear D gene. Sequenced here: CD4+ or CD8+ T cells sorted from blood, sampled in a trial of the OX40 agonist ivuxolimab. In DNA form, the CDR3 reads TGTGCCTGGAGGGAGTTGGAAGAGACCCAGTACTTC. It specifies CAWRELEETQYF. The full variable domain, in which reference TRBV30 and TRBJ2-5 provide the parts outside the CDR3, is SQTIHQWPATLVQPVGSPLSLECTVEGTSNPNLYWYRQAAGRGLQLLFYSVGIGQISSEVPQNLSASRPQDRQFILSSKKLLLSDSGFYLCAWRELEETQYFGPGTRLLVL.